A single sample gave rise to the 24 T cell receptor beta chains below, sequenced in a study of blood T cell repertoires in COVID-19. The table came from immunoSEQ multiplex PCR; TCRdb's copy has only in-frame clones and leaves some out. This sample carries about 120,000 clones, 75% to 90% of them seen once, and the ten largest clones take less than 30%. What was sequenced was peripheral blood. The source is a man between 65 and 85 years old with active or convalescent COVID-19.

This clone appeared once. The chain carries TRBV10-2 and TRBJ1-3; TRBD1 matches at 8 bases. This CDR3 contains 13 residues. Germline V gene data show CDR1 as WSHSY and CDR2 as SAAADI. With V trimmed by 5 bases and J by 4 bases, 1 base remained unmatched. CDR3: CASSQGAGNTIYF. The CDR3 region has the DNA TGCGCCAGCAGTCAGGGGGCCGGAAACACCATATATTTT.

This clone appeared a single time. The J gene is TRBJ2-3, the V gene TRBV28; 10 bases map to TRBD2. The CDR3 length is 16 residues. CDR1 and CDR2 from the germline V gene are MDHEN and SYDVKM. V shed 5 bases, J shed 3 bases, and the junction held 8 bases outside the gene matches. The CDR3 loop reads CASSLTSGPPTDTQYF. Here the CDR3 DNA reads TGTGCCAGCAGTCTGACTAGCGGGCCACCTACAGATACGCAGTATTTT.

The V gene is TRBV28, the J gene TRBJ2-7, with 7 bases identical to TRBD1. Losses at the gene ends were 5 bases for V and 1 base for J; bases not matched to a gene: 2. Germline values: CDR1 MDHEN, CDR2 SYDVKM. The CDR3 is made up of 13 amino acids. The chain's CDR3 is CASSGDSSYEQYF. CDR3 coding DNA: TGTGCCAGCAGTGGGGACAGTTCCTACGAGCAGTACTTC.

There are a few counts of this clone. The chain carries TRBV6-5 and TRBJ1-2; 12 bases align to TRBD1. The CDR3 spans 14 residues. After removal of 6 bases from V and 3 bases from J, the junction contained 2 bases not matched to a gene. Germline V gene data show CDR1 as MNHEY and CDR2 as SVGAGI. The DNA of the CDR3 is TGTGCCAGCAGGGGGACAGGGGGCTACTATGGCTACACCTTC. Amino acids: CASRGTGGYYGYTF.

The V gene is TRBV7-2, the J gene TRBJ2-1; D gene uncertain. In germline, CDR1 is SGHTA, CDR2 FQGNSA. The CDR3 spans 15 residues. The V and J ends lost 2 bases and 5 bases respectively, with 13 bases between them. CDR3 nucleotide sequence: TGTGCCAGCAGCTTACTGGGCCAGGCTAACAATGAGCAGTTCTTC. Translation gives CASSLLGQANNEQFF.

The chain is built from TRBV5-1 and TRBJ1-4; D possibly corresponds to TRBD1 (5 bases). This CDR3 has 16 amino acids. Germline V lookup: CDR1 SGHRS, CDR2 YFSETQ. V was trimmed by 4 bases and J by 6 bases, leaving 19 bases between them. This chain's CDR3 is CASSPVVGGGDEKLFF. In DNA form, the CDR3 reads TGCGCCAGCAGCCCGGTTGTCGGGGGAGGCGATGAAAAACTGTTTTTT.

The chain employs TRBV6-2 or TRBV6-3 and TRBJ2-1, with TRBD2 matching 10 bases. This CDR3 region has 15 residues. The ends lost 6 bases at V and 6 bases at J; junction bases unmatched: 8. Germline lookup yields CDR1 MNHEY and CDR2 SVGEGT. The CDR3 nucleotides are TGTGCCAGCAGCGTACTAGCGGGACCGCTCAATGAGCAGTTCTTC. It yields the protein CASSVLAGPLNEQFF.

The J gene is TRBJ2-1, the V gene TRBV12-3 or TRBV12-4; the D gene is possibly TRBD2 (5 bases). V was trimmed by 1 base and J by 16 bases, leaving 11 bases between them. This CDR3 is built from 11 residues. This CDR3 reads CASSLGELTFF. In DNA, the CDR3 is TGTGCCAGCAGTTTAGGGGAGTTGACTTTCTTC.

This chain connects TRBV5-1 to TRBJ1-6, with D uncertain. Trimming took off 4 bases at V and 8 bases at J, with 10 bases between the two ends. The CDR3 length is 13 residues. CDR1 is SGHRS, CDR2 YFSETQ, per germline. CDR3 residues: CASSLKEDSPLHF. The CDR3 region has the DNA TGCGCCAGCAGCCTCAAGGAGGATTCACCCCTCCACTTT.

This sequence joins TRBV2 and TRBJ1-1; tentatively, D is TRBD1 (6 bases). In germline, CDR1 is SNHLY, CDR2 FYNNEI. This CDR3 region has 14 residues. Trimming took 5 bases from V and 0 from J, leaving 10 bases between them. The CDR3 loop reads CASSWTELNTEAFF. The CDR3 DNA reads TGTGCCAGCAGTTGGACAGAATTGAACACTGAAGCTTTCTTT.

The chain is built from TRBV5-6 and TRBJ1-3, with 9 bases lining up with TRBD1. This CDR3 region has 16 residues. V dropped 4 bases and J dropped 3; count of bases not matched to a gene: 8. Germline V CDR1 and CDR2: SGHDT, YYEEEE. The CDR3 sequence: CASSPPGQGFGNTIYF. CDR3 coding DNA: TGTGCCAGCAGCCCACCGGGACAGGGATTTGGAAACACCATATATTTT. The full variable domain, in which reference TRBV5-6 and TRBJ1-3 provide the parts outside the CDR3, is DAGVTQSPTHLIKTRGQQVTLRCSPKSGHDTVSWYQQALGQGPQFIFQYYEEEERQRGNFPDRFSGHQFPNYSSELNVNALLLGDSALYLCASSPPGQGFGNTIYFGEGSWLTVV.

The chain couples TRBV18 to TRBJ2-1; D perhaps matches TRBD2 (6 bases). The CDR3 extends over 16 amino acids. In germline, CDR1 is KGHSH, CDR2 LQKENI. Trimming cost V 6 bases and J 0 bases, with 15 bases left between them. DNA of the CDR3: TGTGCCAGCTCGCCGACTAGTACAAGCTCCTACAATGAGCAGTTCTTC. Amino acids: CASSPTSTSSYNEQFF.

This clone was detected once. V usage is TRBV19 and J usage is TRBJ2-4; 7 bases map to TRBD1. J lost 0 bases, V lost 3 bases, and 5 bases had no gene match. From germline, CDR1 is LNHDA and CDR2 SQIVND (reference sequence). The CDR3 is 16 amino acids. CDR3 protein: CASSINRGVAKNIQYF. CDR3 nucleotides: TGTGCCAGTAGTATCAACAGGGGCGTAGCCAAAAACATTCAGTACTTC. Together with reference TRBV19 and TRBJ2-4, the CDR3 gives the full variable domain: DGGITQSPKYLFRKEGQNVTLSCEQNLNHDAMYWYRQDPGQGLRLIYYSQIVNDFQKGDIAEGYSVSREKKESFPLTVTSAQKNPTAFYLCASSINRGVAKNIQYFGAGTRLSVL.

The chain combines TRBV10-2 with TRBJ2-7, with TRBD2 matching over 11 bases. Trimming took 5 bases from V and 3 from J; bases not matched to a gene: 6. Germline V CDR1 and CDR2: WSHSY, SAAADI. The CDR3 totals 15 residues. The CDR3 sequence is CASSQTSGVIYEQYF. CDR3 DNA sequence: TGCGCCAGCAGTCAGACTAGCGGGGTCATCTACGAGCAGTACTTC.

This clone was detected once. This rearrangement joins TRBV7-8 to TRBJ2-1; TRBD2 agrees at 11 bases. The germline V gene encodes CDR1 SGHVS and CDR2 FQNEAQ. The CDR3 length is 18 residues. V lost 5 bases to trimming and J lost 2 bases; unmatched junction nucleotides: 11. CDR3 region: CASSPRGSGRGTYNEQFF. Written as DNA, the CDR3 is TGTGCCAGCAGCCCTCGGGGTAGCGGGAGGGGGACCTACAATGAGCAGTTCTTC.

The genes are TRBV7-2 and TRBJ1-5, with a weak D call TRBD1 (6 bases). This CDR3 is built from 16 residues. Trimming removed 0 bases from V and 1 base from J, with 10 bases in between. CDR1 SGHTA and CDR2 FQGNSA come from the germline V gene. CDR3 protein: CASSLAPRGSNQPQHF. CDR3 in DNA: TGTGCCAGCAGCTTAGCCCCGAGGGGGAGCAATCAGCCCCAGCATTTT.

V usage is TRBV7-2 and J usage is TRBJ1-1, with 8 bases lining up with TRBD1. After removal of 0 bases from V and 1 base from J, the junction contained 10 bases not matched to a gene. The CDR3 contains 18 residues. Per germline, CDR1 SGHTA and CDR2 FQGNSA. CDR3 amino acids: CASSLAAVTGARNTEAFF. CDR3 coding DNA: TGTGCCAGCAGCTTAGCGGCCGTGACAGGGGCTAGGAACACTGAAGCTTTCTTT.

The chain uses TRBV5-1 and TRBJ2-7; TRBD1 agrees at 7 bases. The V and J ends lost 4 bases and 2 bases, in that order; junction bases with no gene match: 3. This CDR3 spans 13 amino acids. Per the germline V gene, CDR1 is SGHRS and CDR2 is YFSETQ. This CDR3 reads CASSPGQTYEQYF. As DNA, the CDR3 is TGCGCCAGCAGCCCGGGACAGACCTACGAGCAGTACTTC.

This chain connects TRBV28 to TRBJ2-7; 11 nucleotides line up with TRBD1. The CDR3 covers 15 residues. Germline CDR1 and CDR2: MDHEN and SYDVKM. Trimming removed 6 bases from V and 3 bases from J; junction bases left unmatched: 7. The CDR3, as DNA: TGTGCCAGCAGCCTCGGGACAGGGGGATACTACGAGCAGTACTTC. Protein: CASSLGTGGYYEQYF.

V usage is TRBV7-8 and J usage is TRBJ1-2; the match to TRBD1 covers 9 bases. The CDR3 spans 16 residues. The V gene end was trimmed by 5 bases and the J gene end by 8 bases; junction bases not matched to a gene: 15. From germline, CDR1 is SGHVS and CDR2 FQNEAQ. Written as DNA, the CDR3 is TGTGCCAGCAGCCCCAGCGGGACAGGGAGGGTAGGGGGCTACACCTTC. Encoded protein: CASSPSGTGRVGGYTF.

The genes are TRBV9 and TRBJ1-2, with TRBD1 identical over 8 bases. Germline CDR1 and CDR2: SGDLS and YYNGEE. V was clipped by 3 bases and J by 4 bases; unmatched bases: 2. The CDR3 consists of 13 residues. CDR3 DNA: TGTGCCAGCAGCGCCGGGACAGGCTATGGCTACACCTTC. It codes for CASSAGTGYGYTF. The full variable domain, its missing parts supplied by reference TRBV9 and TRBJ1-2, is DSGVTQTPKHLITATGQRVTLRCSPRSGDLSVYWYQQSLDQGLQFLIQYYNGEERAKGNILERFSAQQFPDLHSELNLSSLELGDSALYFCASSAGTGYGYTFGSGTRLTVV.

V and J are TRBV5-1 and TRBJ2-5; 7 bases line up with TRBD1. Germline assignment: CDR1 SGHRS and CDR2 YFSETQ. The CDR3 covers 15 residues. J gave up 1 base and V 3 bases, and 6 bases lay outside the gene matches. The CDR3 nucleotides read TGCGCCAGCAGCTCCGGAGACAGGGCCCAAGAGACCCAGTACTTC. It codes for CASSSGDRAQETQYF.

The genes are TRBV29-1 and TRBJ1-3, with unresolved D. Trimming removed 4 bases from V and 3 bases from J, with 10 bases in between. This CDR3 is 13 amino acids long. The germline gives CDR1 SQVTM, CDR2 ANQGSEA. CDR3 sequence reads: CSVAVVGGNTIYF. CDR3 DNA: TGCAGCGTTGCGGTTGTCGGTGGAAACACCATATATTTT. Filled out from reference TRBV29-1 and TRBJ1-3, the complete variable domain reads SAVISQKPSRDICQRGTSLTIQCQVDSQVTMMFWYRQQPGQSLTLIATANQGSEATYESGFVIDKFPISRPNLTFSTLTVSNMSPEDSSIYLCSVAVVGGNTIYFGEGSWLTVV.

The chain carries TRBV12-3 or TRBV12-4 and TRBJ2-7; TRBD2 might be the D (6 bases). Trimming cost V 8 bases and J 3 bases, with 8 bases left between them. CDR3 length: 11 amino acids. CDR3 DNA: TGTGCCAGCGGGGACTTCTACGAGCAGTACTTC. It is translated as CASGDFYEQYF.